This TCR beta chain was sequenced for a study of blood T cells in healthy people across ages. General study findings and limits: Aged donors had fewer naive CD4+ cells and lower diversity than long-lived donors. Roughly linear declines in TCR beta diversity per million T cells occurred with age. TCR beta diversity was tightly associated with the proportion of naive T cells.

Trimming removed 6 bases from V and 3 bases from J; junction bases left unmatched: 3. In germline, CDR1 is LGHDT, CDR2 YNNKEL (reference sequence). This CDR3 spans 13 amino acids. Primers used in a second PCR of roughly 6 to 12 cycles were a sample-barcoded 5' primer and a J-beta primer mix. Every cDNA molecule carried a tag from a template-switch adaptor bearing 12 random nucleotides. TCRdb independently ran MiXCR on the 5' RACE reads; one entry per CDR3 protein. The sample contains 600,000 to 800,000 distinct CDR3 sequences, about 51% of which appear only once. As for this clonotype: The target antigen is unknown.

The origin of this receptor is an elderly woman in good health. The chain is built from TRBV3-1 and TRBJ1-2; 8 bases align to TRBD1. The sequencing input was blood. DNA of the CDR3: TGTGCCAGCAGGCAACAGGGGGACTATGGCTACACCTTC. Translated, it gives CASRQQGDYGYTF.